The rows below give T cell receptor beta chains drawn from one sample of a study of cytomegalovirus exposure and HLA in healthy donors. Some clones are missing from TCRdb's copy, which holds only in-frame ones; the method was immunoSEQ multiplex PCR. The data contain about 180,000 clones, around 80% of them seen just once; the ten biggest clones take up around 1.4%. Sequenced material: PBMCs. The receptors shown here come from a girl aged 10-17 years in good health and CMV-seropositive. CDR3s include the opening cysteine and the closing phenylalanine or tryptophan. Fields, in order: D gene, clone size, V gene, J gene, CDR3 DNA, CDR3 protein. D genes are given only for firm matches. Expanded clones are given a class, and other clones once, few, many or no size at all.

-	few	TRBV11-3	TRBJ2-1	TGTGCCAGCAGCTTAGAAGGAGGATCGGGTGAGCAGTTCTTC	CASSLEGGSGEQFF
-	-	TRBV5-5	TRBJ2-5	TGTGCCAGCAGCTTGGCCCCCGGGGTCTCGTACCAAGAGACCCAGTACTTC	CASSLAPGVSYQETQYF
-	-	TRBV11-2	TRBJ2-5	TGTGCCAGCAGCCGTAGACAGGGGCCGCGGGGGAGGGAGACCCAGTACTTC	CASSRRQGPRGRETQYF
TRBD1	-	TRBV7-9	TRBJ2-7	TGTGCCAGCAGCTGGGGACAGGGATACTACGAGCAGTACTTC	CASSWGQGYYEQYF
-	once	TRBV7-9	TRBJ2-5	TGTGCCAGCAGCTTAGCTGAGGGGGGGGGCAGCGTCCAAGAGACCCAGTACTTC	CASSLAEGGGSVQETQYF
TRBD2	few	TRBV10-3	TRBJ2-1	TGTGCCATCAGGACTAGCGACTCCTACAATGAGCAGTTCTTC	CAIRTSDSYNEQFF
TRBD2	-	TRBV19	TRBJ2-7	TGTGCCAGTAGTATCGTAGGGCTAGCGGGGAGCTACGAGCAGTACTTC	CASSIVGLAGSYEQYF
-	-	TRBV7-6	TRBJ2-7	TGTGCCGCGGGGACTTCCTACGAGCAGTACTTC	CAAGTSYEQYF
-	-	TRBV19	TRBJ2-7	TGTGCCAGTAGTAGAGTCTTAACCTACGAGCAGTACTTC	CASSRVLTYEQYF
TRBD2	-	TRBV11-3	TRBJ2-1	TGTGCCAGCAGCCCAACCCCCACTAGCGGGAGAAACAATGAGCAGTTCTTC	CASSPTPTSGRNNEQFF
-	-	TRBV6-5	TRBJ2-7	TGTGCCAGCAAATTTAGGGGCCTCTACGAGCAGTACTTC	CASKFRGLYEQYF
TRBD2	-	TRBV7-6	TRBJ2-3	TGTGCCAGCAGCTTGTCTAGCGGGAGGGCGGGGGATACGCAGTATTTT	CASSLSSGRAGDTQYF
TRBD1	-	TRBV18	TRBJ1-5	TGTGCCAGCTCACCTAAATGGGGACAGGGGATTCGCAATCAGCCCCAGCATTTT	CASSPKWGQGIRNQPQHF
-	few	TRBV18	TRBJ1-2	TGTGCCAGCTCACCGCAACTTCCGGGGGAAAACTATGGCTACACCTTC	CASSPQLPGENYGYTF
TRBD2	-	TRBV5-4	TRBJ2-1	TGTGCCAGCAGTCCGACTAGCGGGAGGGATTCCTACAATGAGCAGTTCTTC	CASSPTSGRDSYNEQFF
-	-	TRBV27	TRBJ1-1	TGTGCCAGCAGTTCCCAGGTGGGGAACACTGAAGCTTTCTTT	CASSSQVGNTEAFF
TRBD2	-	TRBV29-1	TRBJ2-1	TGCAGCGTTGAAGATCTTAAAGCGGGACTAGCGGGAGAGGGGTGGAATGAGCAGTTCTTC	CSVEDLKAGLAGEGWNEQFF
TRBD2	-	TRBV11-2	TRBJ2-5	TGTGCCAGCAGCCAAGGGACTAGCGGGGAACAAGAGACCCAGTACTTC	CASSQGTSGEQETQYF
TRBD2	-	TRBV30	TRBJ2-2	TGTGCCTGGAGCCCGTCCGGGAGGGTCGGGGAGCTGTTTTTT	CAWSPSGRVGELFF
-	-	TRBV6-1	TRBJ2-1	TGTGCCAGCGGCATTACCTACAATGAGCAGTTCTTC	CASGITYNEQFF
TRBD2	-	TRBV10-3	TRBJ2-1	TGTGCCATCAGTGACCCTAGCGGGAACTCCTACAATGAGCAGTTCTTC	CAISDPSGNSYNEQFF
TRBD1	-	TRBV9	TRBJ2-1	TGTGCCAGCAGCAGGGGACAGGGGGCAGGTAGGTCCTACAATGAGCAGTTCTTC	CASSRGQGAGRSYNEQFF